This TCR beta chain was identified in a study of beta chain features in type 1 diabetes. Sequenced material consisted of expressed TCRB transcripts (all of the isolated RNA was reverse transcribed). Some clones are missing from TCRdb's copy, which holds only in-frame ones; the method was immunoSEQ multiplex PCR. The repertoire has about 340,000 clones, roughly 13% of them found once; the top ten carry 0.015%. The authors took one heparinised blood draw, averaging around 120 mL, from each donor. Study-wide results and limits: Researchers report that Type 1 diabetes patients had moderately but significantly shorter TCRB CDR3s across all four CD4+ subsets. Sequencing the cDNA could make cells with high TCR expression show up more than they should. Healthy donors had naive, central memory and Treg TCRB repertoires that appeared less similar than those seen among patients.

The CDR3 length is 14 residues. Germline CDR1 SQVTM, CDR2 ANQGSEA. V lost 6 bases and J lost 2, with 11 bases in between. This clone has just a few counts. The target antigen is unknown. The sample was naive CD4+ T cells from blood. This sequence was found in a woman aged 18-29 years with type 1 diabetes. The chain couples TRBV29-1 to TRBJ2-6; perhaps TRBD2 as D (5 bases). This chain's CDR3 is CSVQVGAGANVLTF. CDR3 in DNA: TGCAGCGTCCAGGTCGGGGCTGGGGCCAACGTCCTGACTTTC.